Here is one TCR beta chain with its context. What it recognizes is unknown. Germline V lookup: CDR1 LNHNV, CDR2 YYDKDF (reference sequence). This CDR3 comprises 13 residues. V was clipped by 3 bases and J by 4 bases; unmatched bases: 3. This sample was included in a study of cytomegalovirus exposure and HLA in healthy donors. General study findings and limits: In a later analysis, donors in an Asian-associated ancestry cluster reportedly had fewer N-insertions in productive TCRs than the cohort mean. According to an earlier analysis, most TCR beta V segments yielded productive rearrangements about 87% or about 30% of the time.

This PCR relied on a set of 60 Vbeta primers and 13 Jbeta primers. Sequencing was performed with immunoSEQ multiplex PCR; in TCRdb, only in-frame clones are kept and a portion is missing. The sample contains some 250,000 clones, 82% of which appear only once. The sequencing sample was made of PBMCs. This TCR derives from a woman aged 35 to 49 in good health and CMV-seropositive. The chain couples TRBV15 to TRBJ2-7; 7 bases map to TRBD1. The CDR3 protein is CATSRYRGYEQYF. The DNA of the CDR3 is TGTGCCACCAGCAGGTACAGGGGTTACGAGCAGTACTTC.